Detailed here is one T cell receptor (beta chain). Its antigen is currently unknown. The CDR3 end is not reached by the read, which stops 3 residues before it; the germline J gene fills it in. This record comes from a study of T cells in women clearing cervical HPV infection. Overall study results and limits: Repertoire richness, not evenness, was significantly elevated in CIN3+ cases versus controls.

Per germline, CDR1 MDHEN and CDR2 SYDVKM. The CDR3 is 14 amino acids. TCR beta CDR3 amplified by multiplex PCR from about 1,100 ng genomic DNA. TCRdb keeps only in-frame clones here, not all; method: immunoSEQ multiplex PCR. The listing records roughly 15,000 clones. The sequenced material came from blood buffy coat. V and J are TRBV28 and TRBJ2-2; D unresolved. This receptor was identified in a woman between 18 and 70 years old with a cervical HPV16 infection that either progressed to CIN3+ or cleared (not recorded which). The CDR3 reads CASSLAVIRSPLFF. The part of the CDR3 DNA that was read is TGTGCCAGCAGTTTAGCAGTGATTCGTTCACCG.